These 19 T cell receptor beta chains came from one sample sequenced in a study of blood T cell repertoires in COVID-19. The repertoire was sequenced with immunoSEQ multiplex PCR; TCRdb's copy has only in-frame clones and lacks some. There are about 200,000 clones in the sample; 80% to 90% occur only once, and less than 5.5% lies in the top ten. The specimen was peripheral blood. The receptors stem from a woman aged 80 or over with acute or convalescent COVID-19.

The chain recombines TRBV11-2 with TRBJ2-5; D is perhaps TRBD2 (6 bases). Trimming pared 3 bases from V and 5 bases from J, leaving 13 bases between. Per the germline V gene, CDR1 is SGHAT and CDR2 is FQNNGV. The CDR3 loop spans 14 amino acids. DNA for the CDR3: TGTGCCAGCAGCTTCAATAGCGGCATGGAGACCCAGTACTTC. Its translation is CASSFNSGMETQYF.

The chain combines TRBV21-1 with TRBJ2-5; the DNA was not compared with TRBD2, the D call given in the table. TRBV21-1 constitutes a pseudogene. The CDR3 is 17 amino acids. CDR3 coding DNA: TGTGCCAGCAGCAATGGGGGGCTAGCGGGAGGCCAAGAGACCCAGTACTTC. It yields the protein CASSNGGLAGGQETQYF.

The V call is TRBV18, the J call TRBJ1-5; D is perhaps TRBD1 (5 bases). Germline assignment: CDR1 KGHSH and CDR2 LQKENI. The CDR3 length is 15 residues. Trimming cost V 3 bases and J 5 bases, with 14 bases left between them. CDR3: CASSPSGGRDQPQHF. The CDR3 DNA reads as TGTGCCAGCTCACCCTCGGGGGGTAGGGATCAGCCCCAGCATTTT.

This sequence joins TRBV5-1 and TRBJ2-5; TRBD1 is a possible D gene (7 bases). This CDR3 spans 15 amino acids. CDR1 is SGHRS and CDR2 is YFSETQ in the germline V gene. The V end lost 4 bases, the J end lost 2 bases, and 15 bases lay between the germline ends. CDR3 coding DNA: TGCGCCAGCAGCACAGGGGACTCCGATCAAGAGACCCAGTACTTC. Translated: CASSTGDSDQETQYF.

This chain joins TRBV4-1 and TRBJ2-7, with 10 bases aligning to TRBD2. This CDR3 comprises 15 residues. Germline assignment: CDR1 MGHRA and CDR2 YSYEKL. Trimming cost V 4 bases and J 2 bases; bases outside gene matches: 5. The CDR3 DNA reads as TGCGCCAGCAGCCGAGGACTAGCGGAAACCTACGAGCAGTACTTC. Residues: CASSRGLAETYEQYF.

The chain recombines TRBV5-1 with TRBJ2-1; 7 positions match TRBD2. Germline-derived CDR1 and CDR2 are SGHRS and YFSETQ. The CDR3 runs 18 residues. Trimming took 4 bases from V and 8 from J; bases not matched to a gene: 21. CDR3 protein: CASSSFLAGAPGGYEQFF. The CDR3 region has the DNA TGCGCCAGCAGCAGCTTCCTTGCGGGAGCCCCCGGTGGGTATGAGCAGTTCTTC. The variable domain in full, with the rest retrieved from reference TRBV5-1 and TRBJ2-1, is KAGVTQTPRYLIKTRGQQVTLSCSPISGHRSVSWYQQTPGQGLQFLFEYFSETQRNKGNFPGRFSGRQFSNSRSEMNVSTLELGDSALYLCASSSFLAGAPGGYEQFFGPGTRLTVL.

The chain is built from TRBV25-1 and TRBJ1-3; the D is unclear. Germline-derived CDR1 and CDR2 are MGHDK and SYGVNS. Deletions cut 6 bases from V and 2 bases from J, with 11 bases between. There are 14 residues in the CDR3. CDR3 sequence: CASSLSGTGNTIYF. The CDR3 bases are TGTGCCAGCAGCTTGTCGGGGACTGGAAACACCATATATTTT. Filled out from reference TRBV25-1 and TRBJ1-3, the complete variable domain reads EADIYQTPRYLVIGTGKKITLECSQTMGHDKMYWYQQDPGMELHLIHYSYGVNSTEKGDLSSESTVSRIRTEHFPLTLESARPSHTSQYLCASSLSGTGNTIYFGEGSWLTVV.

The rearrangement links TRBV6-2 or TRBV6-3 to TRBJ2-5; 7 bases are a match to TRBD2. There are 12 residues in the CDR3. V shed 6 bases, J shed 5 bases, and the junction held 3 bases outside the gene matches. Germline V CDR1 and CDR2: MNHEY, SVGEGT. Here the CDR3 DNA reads TGTGCCAGCAGCTCGGGAGGCGAGACCCAGTACTTC. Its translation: CASSSGGETQYF.

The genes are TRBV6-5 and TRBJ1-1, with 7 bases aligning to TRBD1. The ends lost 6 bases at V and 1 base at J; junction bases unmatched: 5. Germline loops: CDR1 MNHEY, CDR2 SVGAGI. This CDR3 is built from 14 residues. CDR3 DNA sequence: TGTGCCAGCAGCACCAGGACAGGGAACACTGAAGCTTTCTTT. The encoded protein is CASSTRTGNTEAFF.

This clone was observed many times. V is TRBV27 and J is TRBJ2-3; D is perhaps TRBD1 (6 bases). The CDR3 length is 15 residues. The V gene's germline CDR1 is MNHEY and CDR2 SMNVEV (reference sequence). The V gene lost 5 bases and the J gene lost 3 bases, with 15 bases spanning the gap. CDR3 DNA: TGTGCCAGCAGTCCCAGGGGACCCATTACAGATACGCAGTATTTT. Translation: CASSPRGPITDTQYF.

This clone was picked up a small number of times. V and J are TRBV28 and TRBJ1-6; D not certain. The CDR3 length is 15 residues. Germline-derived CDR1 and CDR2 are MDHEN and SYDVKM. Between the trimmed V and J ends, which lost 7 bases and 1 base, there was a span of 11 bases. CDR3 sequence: CASTGGWSYNSPLHF. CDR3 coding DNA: TGTGCCAGCACCGGCGGGTGGTCCTATAATTCACCCCTCCACTTT.

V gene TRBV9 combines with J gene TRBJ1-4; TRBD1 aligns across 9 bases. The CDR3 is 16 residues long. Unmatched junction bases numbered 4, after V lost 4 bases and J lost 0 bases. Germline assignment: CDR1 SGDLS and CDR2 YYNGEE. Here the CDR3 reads CASSLDRGATNEKLFF. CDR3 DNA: TGTGCCAGCAGCCTAGACAGGGGGGCAACTAATGAAAAACTGTTTTTT.

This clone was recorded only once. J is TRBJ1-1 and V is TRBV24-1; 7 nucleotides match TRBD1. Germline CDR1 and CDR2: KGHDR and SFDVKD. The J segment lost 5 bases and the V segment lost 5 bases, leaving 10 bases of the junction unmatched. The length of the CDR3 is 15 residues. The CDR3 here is CATSVNKGALTEAFF. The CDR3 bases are TGTGCCACCAGTGTGAATAAGGGGGCTCTGACTGAAGCTTTCTTT.

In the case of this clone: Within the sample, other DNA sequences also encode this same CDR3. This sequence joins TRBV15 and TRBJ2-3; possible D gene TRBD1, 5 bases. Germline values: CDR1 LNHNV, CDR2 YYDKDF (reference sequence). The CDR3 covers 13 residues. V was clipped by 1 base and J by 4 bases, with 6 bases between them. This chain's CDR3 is CATSRGGADTQYF. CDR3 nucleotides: TGTGCCACCAGCAGAGGGGGCGCAGATACGCAGTATTTT.

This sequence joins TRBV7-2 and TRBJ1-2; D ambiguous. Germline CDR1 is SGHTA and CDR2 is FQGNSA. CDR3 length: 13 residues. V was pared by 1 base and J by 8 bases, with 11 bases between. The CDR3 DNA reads TGTGCCAGCAGCTTAGTTACGGGAGGCGGCTACACCTTC. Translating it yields CASSLVTGGGYTF. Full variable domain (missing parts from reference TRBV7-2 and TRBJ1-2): GAGVSQSPSNKVTEKGKDVELRCDPISGHTALYWYRQSLGQGLEFLIYFQGNSAPDKSGLPSDRFSAERTGGSVSTLTIQRTQQEDSAVYLCASSLVTGGGYTFGSGTRLTVV.

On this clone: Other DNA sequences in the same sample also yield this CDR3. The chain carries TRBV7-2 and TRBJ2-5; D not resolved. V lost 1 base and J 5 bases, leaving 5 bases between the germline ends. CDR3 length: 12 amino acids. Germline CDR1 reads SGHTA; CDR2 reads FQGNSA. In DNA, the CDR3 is TGTGCCAGCAGCTTAGTGAGGGAGACCCAGTACTTC. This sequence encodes CASSLVRETQYF.

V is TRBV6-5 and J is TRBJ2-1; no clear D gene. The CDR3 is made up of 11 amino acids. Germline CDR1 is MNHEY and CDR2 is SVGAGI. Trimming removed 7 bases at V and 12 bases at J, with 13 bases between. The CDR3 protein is CASTLHELQFF. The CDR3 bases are TGTGCCAGCACTCTCCACGAGTTGCAGTTCTTC.

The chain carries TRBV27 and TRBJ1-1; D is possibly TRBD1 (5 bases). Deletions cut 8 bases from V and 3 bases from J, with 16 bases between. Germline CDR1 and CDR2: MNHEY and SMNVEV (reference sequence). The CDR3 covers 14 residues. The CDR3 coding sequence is TGTGCCAGCCAAGAAAGACCCAGGGACACTGAAGCTTTCTTT. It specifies CASQERPRDTEAFF.

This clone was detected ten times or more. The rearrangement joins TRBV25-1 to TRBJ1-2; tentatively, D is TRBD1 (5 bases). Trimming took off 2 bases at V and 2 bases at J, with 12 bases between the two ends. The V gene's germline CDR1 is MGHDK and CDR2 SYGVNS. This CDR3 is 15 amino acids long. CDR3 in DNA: TGTGCCAGCAGTGAACCCCGGCAGGGCAACTATGGCTACACCTTC. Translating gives CASSEPRQGNYGYTF.